This TCR beta chain comes out of a study of circulating CD8 cells and anti-PD-1 response in melanoma. For the study at large: Patients received intravenous nivolumab, 3 mg/kg, every 2 weeks. Response groups: complete/partial responders versus stable/progressive non-responders. The study's findings and limits: Some patients were treatment-naive; others were previously treated.

V was clipped by 0 bases and J by 10 bases, with 13 bases between them. Germline V gives CDR1 SGHKS, CDR2 YYEKEE (reference sequence). The CDR3 is 13 amino acids. From live CD3+CD8+TCRalphabeta+ cells, four PD-1 and/or TIGIT subsets were sorted. Relative to its sample, this clonotype is large. Its antigen is still unknown. The QIAseq Immune Repertoire TCR panel built the libraries from roughly 16 ng of total RNA. Each CDR3 protein gets one entry after TCRdb re-called the reads with MiXCR. Altogether roughly 1,600 distinct CDR3 sequences are present, almost 9.5% being singletons, with the ten largest covering 5.6%.

This sequence was found in a human donor with melanoma. The chain uses TRBV5-5 and TRBJ1-1, with D unclear. Sample: CD8+ T cells from PBMCs, taken at baseline or after one month of anti-PD-1 therapy (not recorded which). CDR3 coding DNA: TGTGCCAGCAGCTTGGGGACCCCGAGGGCAGCTTTCTTT. Protein: CASSLGTPRAAFF.